This T cell receptor beta chain was sequenced in a study of patients and donors after allogeneic stem cell transplantation. CDR3 size: 16 residues. Germline V gives CDR1 SQVTM, CDR2 ANQGSEA. The trim removed 0 bases at V and 0 bases at J, leaving 4 bases unmatched. TCRdb redid the calling of the RT-PCR reads with MiXCR, one entry per CDR3 protein. The table lists some 880,000 distinct CDR3 sequences, 15% to 20% of them singletons. This TCR was recovered from a human donor who was either an allogeneic HSCT recipient or a stem cell or donor lymphocyte infusion donor (not recorded which). It is not recorded whose cells these are; they may come from a transplant donor. J is TRBJ2-2 and V is TRBV29-1; 7 positions match TRBD2. Specimen: blood, either unsorted or a sorted T cell fraction (not recorded which). The DNA for the CDR3 is TGCAGCGTTGAAGACAGCGGGAAACCGAACACCGGGGAGCTGTTTTTT. Translated: CSVEDSGKPNTGELFF.